A few counts support the clone carrying this T cell receptor beta chain. What it binds is not known. What was amplified from RNA transcripts were TCR beta CDR3 regions. An initial round of RT-PCR targeting the TCR CDR3 relied on the HTBI primer set. One entry per CDR3 protein results from TCRdb running MiXCR on the multiplex PCR reads. The sample records under 800,000 distinct CDR3 sequences, approximately 14% being singletons. The CDR3 has 14 residues. The V gene lost 4 bases and the J gene lost 5 bases, with 14 bases spanning the gap. The germline V gene has CDR1 SNHLY and CDR2 FYNNEI. This entry belongs to a study of T cells in Graves' hyperthyroidism and ophthalmopathy. General observations from the study: In the blood, most expanded thyroid clonotypes above 0.001 appeared as well.

Stable disease denoted Graves' hyperthyroidism without ophthalmopathy progression within 18 months. Diagnoses rested on clinical symptoms, serum thyroxine and TRAb, thyroid ultrasound and orbital computed tomography. Cells are PBMCs isolated from more than 8.5 ml of fresh blood. The sequenced material came from blood. This sequence joins TRBV2 and TRBJ2-5; no firm D call. This receptor was obtained from a young woman with Graves' hyperthyroidism. CDR3 coding DNA: TGTGCCAGCAGTGTCTGGGGAAGTAAGGAGACCCAGTACTTC. Translated, it gives CASSVWGSKETQYF.